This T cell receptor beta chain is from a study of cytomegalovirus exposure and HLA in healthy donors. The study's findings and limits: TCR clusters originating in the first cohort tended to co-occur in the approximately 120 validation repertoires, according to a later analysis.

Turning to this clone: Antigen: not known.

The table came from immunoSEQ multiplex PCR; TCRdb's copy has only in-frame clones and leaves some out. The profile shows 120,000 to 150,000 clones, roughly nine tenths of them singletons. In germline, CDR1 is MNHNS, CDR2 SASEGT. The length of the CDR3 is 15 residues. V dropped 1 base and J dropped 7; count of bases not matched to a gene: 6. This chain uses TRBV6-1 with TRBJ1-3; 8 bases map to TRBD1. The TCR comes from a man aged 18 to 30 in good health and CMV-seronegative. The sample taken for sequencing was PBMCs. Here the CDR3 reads CASSEVGTGWNTIYF. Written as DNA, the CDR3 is TGTGCCAGCAGTGAAGTGGGGACAGGCTGGAACACCATATATTTT.